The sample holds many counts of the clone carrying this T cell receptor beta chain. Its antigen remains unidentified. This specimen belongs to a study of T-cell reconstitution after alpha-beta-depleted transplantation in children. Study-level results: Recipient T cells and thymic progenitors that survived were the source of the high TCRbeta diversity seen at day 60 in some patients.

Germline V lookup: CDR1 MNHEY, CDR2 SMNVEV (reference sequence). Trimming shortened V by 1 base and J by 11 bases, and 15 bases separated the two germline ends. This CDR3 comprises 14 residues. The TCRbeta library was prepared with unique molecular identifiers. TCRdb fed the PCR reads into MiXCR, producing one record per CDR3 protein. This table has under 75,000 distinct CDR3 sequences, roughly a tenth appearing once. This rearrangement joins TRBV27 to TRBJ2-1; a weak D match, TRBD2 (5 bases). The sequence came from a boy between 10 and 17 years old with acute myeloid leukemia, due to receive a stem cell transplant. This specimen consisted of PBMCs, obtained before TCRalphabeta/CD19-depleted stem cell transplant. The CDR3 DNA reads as TGTGCCAGCAGTTTATGGCAGGTCGGGAAAAAGCAGTTCTTC. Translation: CASSLWQVGKKQFF.